What follows describes a single T cell receptor beta chain. Its antigen is as yet unknown. Primers used in a second PCR of about 7 to 12 cycles were a sample-barcoded 5' primer and a J-beta primer mix. Researchers report that each sample yielded at least 2.5 million CDR3-containing paired-end reads. TCRdb passed the 5' RACE reads through MiXCR, listing each CDR3 protein once. The profile shows 890,000 or so distinct CDR3 sequences, around 68% of them singletons. This specimen comes from a study of blood T cells in healthy people across ages. This CDR3 is 11 amino acids long. V was trimmed by 7 bases and J by 7 bases, leaving 11 bases between them. Germline V CDR1 and CDR2: MNHNY, SVGAGI (reference sequence). Study-wide results and limits: Using unsorted PBMCs precluded a conclusive naive versus antigen-experienced comparison. Long-lived and aged donors differed, with more naive CD4+ cells and higher diversity in the long-lived. Across the age range, TCR beta diversity per million T cells fell in a roughly linear way.

The sequenced sample consisted of blood. This receptor was obtained from a man aged 25-45 years in good health. The chain joins TRBV6-6 to TRBJ2-7; D unresolved. CDR3 residues: CASTFASEQYF. The CDR3 nucleotides are TGTGCCAGCACCTTTGCCTCAGAGCAGTACTTC.